Described below is a single TCR beta chain sequence and its context. Antigen: not known. The V end lost 4 bases, the J end lost 3 bases, and 12 bases lay between the germline ends. The CDR3 has 15 residues. Germline CDR1 MDHEN, CDR2 SYDVKM. The record originates from a study of T cell responses to AZD1222 COVID-19 vaccine. Overall study results and limits: It should be noted that donors were predominantly white British and more often female, and clonal diversity was possibly underestimated. Regions left unmutated in variants are reportedly the target of nearly half of spike-specific TCRs.

Timing groups of about 4 and about 12 weeks for second doses were pooled. Here immunoSEQ multiplex PCR was the method, and the copy in TCRdb shows in-frame clones only, minus some. Of 150,000 or so clones detected, around 92% appear once; the ten largest clones hold less than 3.5%. The V call is TRBV28, the J call TRBJ1-4, with D possibly TRBD1 on 6 matching bases. The sequenced sample was peripheral blood, obtained 28 days after the second AZD1222 dose. The sequence was collected from an adult who received the AZD1222 COVID-19 vaccine. CDR3 sequence: CASSSPAGANEKLFF. CDR3 coding DNA: TGTGCCAGCAGTTCCCCGGCAGGGGCTAATGAAAAACTGTTTTTT.